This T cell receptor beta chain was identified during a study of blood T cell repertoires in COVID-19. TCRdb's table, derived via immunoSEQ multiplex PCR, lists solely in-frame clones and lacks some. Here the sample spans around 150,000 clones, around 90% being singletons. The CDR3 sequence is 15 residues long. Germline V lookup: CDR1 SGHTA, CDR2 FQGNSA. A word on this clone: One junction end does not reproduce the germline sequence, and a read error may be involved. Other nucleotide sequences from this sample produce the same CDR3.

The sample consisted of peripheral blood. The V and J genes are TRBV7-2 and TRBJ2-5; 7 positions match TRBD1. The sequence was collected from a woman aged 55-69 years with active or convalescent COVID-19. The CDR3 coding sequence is TGTGCCAGCAGCGTAGGACAGGCGTACCAGGAGACCCAGTACTTC. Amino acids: CASSVGQAYQETQYF.